This T cell receptor (beta chain) originates from a study of control samples from healthy donors and cancer patients. Method: immunoSEQ multiplex PCR; TCRdb's copy keeps in-frame clones and lacks some. The table shows tens of thousands of clones, with roughly 89% occurring only once. V dropped 0 bases and J dropped 6 bases, with 16 bases sitting between them. This CDR3 spans 16 amino acids. Germline V gene data show CDR1 as SGHVS and CDR2 as FQNEAQ. This TCR was sampled from a woman in her fifties or sixties with head and neck cancer. The chain recombines TRBV7-8 with TRBJ2-3, with D possibly matching TRBD1 (6 bases). Sequencing was performed on PBMCs. The CDR3 bases are TGTGCCAGCAGCTTAGCCACAGGGACCAGACCGGATACGCAGTATTTT. Translation gives CASSLATGTRPDTQYF.